Listed here is a single T cell receptor beta chain. Its antigen remains unidentified. A much larger clone lies one base from this, so it may be a read error. The CDR3, cysteine through phenylalanine, is 11 amino acids long. The retained sequence is limited to the CDR3, 33 bases, with the frame set at the first base. This entry is derived from a study of identical twins (TCRdb year 2016). Regarding the complete study: To test whether fetal clonotypes persist, this study deep-sequenced TCR alpha and beta repertoires from monozygotic twins, from unrelated adults of various ages, and from cord blood. To rule out contamination, the twin experiments were replicated at different times with different library preparation protocols.

The library came from 5' RACE. The sample was run on an Illumina HiSeq 2000. A universal primer binding site was added through template switching, and the final cDNA carried a unique molecular identifier so that TCR cDNA molecules could be counted accurately. Specific primers in the conserved constant-segment region were used to synthesize first-strand cDNA for TCR alpha and beta chains. To control for contamination, each cDNA library was double barcoded with a SMART-Mk sample barcode plus Illumina barcodes. TruSeq adapter sequences along with Illumina sample barcodes were introduced in two successive PCR steps. The Illumina HiSeq platform was used with custom primers to sequence TCR alpha and beta cDNA libraries. Regarding the original processing steps: Unique molecular identifiers were extracted from raw reads with MiGEC, and CDR3 positions were determined with MiXCR. For each individual, recombination models were inferred using an EM algorithm with the repgenHMM and IGoR tools. The tcR package in R was used for shared clonotype analysis, with sharing normalized by the product of cloneset sizes. To study raw recombination free of thymic and clonal selection effects, out-of-frame nonproductive sequences were analyzed. The raw public reads went through TCRdb reprocessing: fastp at Q25, MiXCR clone calling, in-frame beta chains kept. CDR3 protein sequences are deduplicated, and each keeps its most common genes and DNA. TCRdb, not the original authors, processed these V and J calls. In all, the sample holds roughly 710,000 distinct CDR3 sequences, and around 6% of those were seen once. The ten largest make up about 2% of the sample.

The study at large found these results: Out-of-frame TCR alpha sharing in monozygotic twins was systematically underestimated by recombination models, whereas sharing between unrelated individuals was in agreement with the recombination models. Excess twin sharing in beta out-of-frame sequences was weaker because fewer shared sequences lowered the signal-to-noise ratio. Out-of-frame TCR alpha sequences shared between twins showed an excess of low generation-probability sequences compared with coincidental sharing between unrelated individuals. Conclusions relied on cross-sectional statistical analysis, since the same donors could not be followed over many years. Invariant T cells such as MAIT and iNKT could partly confound zero-insertion analyses, though diverse VJ usage argued against this for most clonotypes. Fewer insertions were carried by abundant cord blood beta clonotypes; a weaker similar trend was observed in young adult naive repertoires, while no such trend was observed in memory repertoires.

Every donor was a healthy Caucasian. Three unrelated non-twin adults were also sequenced: a male aged 18 to 30, a male aged 50 to 60 and a female aged 50 to 60. Using Miltenyi CD45RO+ enrichment and human naive T-cell isolation kits, memory (CD45RO+) and naive T cells were isolated from PBMC. The sequenced material came from naive T cells sorted from blood. This specimen's cell subset or site label, interpreted: cells isolated with a human naive T-cell isolation kit. This sequence originates from a man aged 18-30 years in good health. The chain links TRBV12-3 or TRBV12-4 with TRBJ1-1, with no reliable assignment of the D segment. The sequence in DNA is TGTGCCAGCATACTGGGCCCTGACGCTTTCTTT. It translates to CASILGPDAFF.